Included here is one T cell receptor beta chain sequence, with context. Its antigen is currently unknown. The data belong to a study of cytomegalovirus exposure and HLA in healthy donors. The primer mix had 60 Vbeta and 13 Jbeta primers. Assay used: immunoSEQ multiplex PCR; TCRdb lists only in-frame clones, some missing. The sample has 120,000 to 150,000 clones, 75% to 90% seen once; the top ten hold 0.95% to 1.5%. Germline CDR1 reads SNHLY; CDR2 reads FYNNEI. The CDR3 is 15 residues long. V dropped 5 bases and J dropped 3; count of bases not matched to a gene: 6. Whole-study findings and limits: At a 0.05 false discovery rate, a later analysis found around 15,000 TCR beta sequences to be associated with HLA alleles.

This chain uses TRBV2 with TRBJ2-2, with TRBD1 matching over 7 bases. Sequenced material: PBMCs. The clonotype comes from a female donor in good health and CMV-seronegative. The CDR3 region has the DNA TGTGCCAGCAGTTCCGACAGGGTGGACACCGGGGAGCTGTTTTTT. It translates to CASSSDRVDTGELFF. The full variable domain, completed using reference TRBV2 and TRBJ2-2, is EPEVTQTPSHQVTQMGQEVILRCVPISNHLYFYWYRQILGQKVEFLVSFYNNEISEKSEIFDDQFSVERPDGSNFTLKIRSTKLEDSAMYFCASSSDRVDTGELFFGEGSRLTVL.